The 28 T cell receptor beta chains reported below all come from one sample, sequenced in a study of T cells after yellow fever vaccination. TCRdb re-called the 5' RACE reads through MiXCR, storing one row per CDR3 protein. The table has hundreds of thousands of distinct CDR3 sequences, about 19% seen once. The sample was PBMCs, taken before the yellow fever booster vaccination. These TCRs come from a man aged 18 to 30 who received the YFV17D yellow fever vaccine.

This sequence joins TRBV3-1 and TRBJ1-1; no clear D gene. CDR3 length equals 11 residues. Trimming stripped 5 bases from V and 1 base from J, with 2 bases between. CDR1 LGHDT and CDR2 YNNKEL come from the germline V gene (reference sequence). The CDR3, as DNA: TGTGCCAGCAGCGAGAACACTGAAGCTTTCTTT. Translating it yields CASSENTEAFF.

This clonotype appeared many times. For the CDR3, the DNA is TGCGCCAGCAGCCCGACAGGGATTCAGCCCCAGCATTTT. Translating it yields CASSPTGIQPQHF. The rearrangement uses TRBV4-3 and TRBJ1-5, with 7 nucleotides matching TRBD1. The V segment lost 4 bases and the J segment 6 bases; nucleotides outside the gene matches: 3. This CDR3 has 13 residues. Per the germline V gene, CDR1 is LGHNA and CDR2 is YSLEER.

This sequence joins TRBV12-3 or TRBV12-4 and TRBJ2-7; no definite D call. The J call is uncertain, as TRBJ2-1 better fits the DNA end. CDR3 size: 12 residues. CDR3 bases: TGTGCCAGCAGTTTCAGTGGGTACGAGCAGTTCTTC. Amino acid sequence: CASSFSGYEQFF.

The chain carries TRBV7-3 and TRBJ2-3, with 8 bases fitting TRBD2. Germline assignment: CDR1 SGHTA and CDR2 FQGTGA. The CDR3 contains 11 residues. With 8 bases clipped from V and 8 bases from J, the junction kept 3 bases outside the gene matches. CDR3 nucleotides: TGTGCCAGCGCAGCGGGGGTTACGCAGTATTTT. Its protein product is CASAAGVTQYF.

This clonotype has a handful of counts. This sequence joins TRBV10-3 and TRBJ1-1; possibly TRBD1 for D (5 bases). The CDR3 totals 16 residues. Trimming took off 8 bases at V and 2 bases at J, with 21 bases between the two ends. Per germline, CDR1 ENHRY and CDR2 SYGVKD. Here the CDR3 reads CAIGVGQGVGNTEAFF. CDR3 bases: TGTGCCATCGGGGTTGGCCAGGGAGTGGGAAACACTGAAGCTTTCTTT.

The rearrangement uses TRBV7-9 and TRBJ1-4, with D uncertain. CDR1 is SEHNR and CDR2 is FQNEAQ in the germline V gene (reference sequence). This CDR3 contains 13 residues. V dropped 4 bases and J dropped 4 bases, with 7 bases sitting between them. The CDR3 sequence is CASSSPGNEKLFF. The CDR3 nucleotides read TGTGCCAGCAGCTCCCCGGGTAATGAAAAACTGTTTTTT.

The J gene is TRBJ2-7, the V gene TRBV29-1; D is undetermined. The ends were cut back, 5 bases at V and 5 bases at J, with 10 bases in the middle. CDR1 and CDR2 (germline): SQVTM, ANQGSEA. The CDR3 length is 11 residues. The CDR3 DNA sequence: TGCAGCGTTCGAATCTTTGACGAGCAGTACGTC. Translating gives CSVRIFDEQYV.

For the CDR3, the DNA is TGTGCCAGCAGCTTAGTAACGGGGGGGAACAATGAGCAGTTCTTC. It is translated as CASSLVTGGNNEQFF. The genes are TRBV11-3 and TRBJ2-1; 8 bases align to TRBD2. V lost 1 base, J lost 5 bases, and 4 bases stayed unmatched. The CDR3 runs to 15 residues. Germline values: CDR1 SGHNT, CDR2 YENEEA.

The V call is TRBV5-6, the J call TRBJ1-5, with 7 bases identical to TRBD1. J lost 4 bases, V lost 3 bases, and 7 bases had no gene match. The CDR3 totals 15 residues. From germline, CDR1 is SGHDT and CDR2 YYEEEE. The CDR3 nucleotides are TGTGCCAGCAGCTCTCCGGGACAGCCTAATCAGCCCCAGCATTTT. The encoded protein is CASSSPGQPNQPQHF.

The table lists this clonotype with a few counts. This chain connects TRBV12-3 or TRBV12-4 to TRBJ2-4, with 8 positions matching TRBD1. This CDR3 region has 16 residues. J gave up 1 base and V 5 bases, and 7 bases lay outside the gene matches. CDR3 sequence (DNA): TGTGCCAGCAGTCCTCAGGGGGCGCGGGCCAAAAACATTCAGTACTTC. This gives the protein CASSPQGARAKNIQYF.

This chain links TRBV20-1 with TRBJ1-6; D gene ambiguous. With 8 bases removed from V and 5 bases from J, the gap between germline ends came to 16 bases. Germline assignment: CDR1 DFQATT and CDR2 SNEGSKA (reference sequence). The CDR3 spans 14 residues. The chain's CDR3 is CSTQGPADNSPLHF. Written as DNA, the CDR3 is TGCAGTACCCAAGGGCCGGCGGATAATTCACCCCTCCACTTT.

This clonotype has only a few counts. The CDR3 region has the DNA TGTGCCAGCCAAACAGCGGAGTACCAAGAGACCCAGTACTTC. Its protein is CASQTAEYQETQYF. V usage is TRBV6-5 and J usage is TRBJ2-5; the D gene is possibly TRBD2 (5 bases). The CDR3 runs to 14 residues. Germline V gene sequence: CDR1 MNHEY, CDR2 SVGAGI. Trimming cost V 8 bases and J 0 bases, with 13 bases left between them.

This CDR3 is CAITDAHSYEQYF. The CDR3 region has the DNA TGTGCCATCACTGACGCCCACTCCTACGAGCAGTACTTC. The chain couples TRBV10-3 to TRBJ2-7; no clear D. Germline lookup yields CDR1 ENHRY and CDR2 SYGVKD. The length of the CDR3 is 13 residues. Trimming took 7 bases from V and 0 from J, leaving 10 bases between them.

This clonotype was detected many times. The chain couples TRBV3-1 to TRBJ2-6; D is perhaps TRBD1 or TRBD2 (5 bases each). This CDR3 is 17 amino acids long. Germline V lookup: CDR1 LGHDT, CDR2 YNNKEL (reference sequence). The V and J ends lost 6 bases and 0 bases respectively, with 15 bases between them. Here the CDR3 DNA reads TGTGCCAGCAGGGATTCGGGGCGCATCTCTGGGGCCAACGTCCTGACTTTC. Translating it yields CASRDSGRISGANVLTF.

This clonotype was seen only a few times. The J gene is TRBJ2-2, the V gene TRBV9; D is possibly TRBD1 (5 bases). The CDR3 consists of 13 residues. Germline V CDR1 and CDR2: SGDLS, YYNGEE. V lost 3 bases to trimming and J lost 6 bases, with 9 bases between them. Here the CDR3 DNA reads TGTGCCAGCAGCGCCAGGGTCCCCGGGGAGCTGTTTTTT. Its protein is CASSARVPGELFF.

The V gene is TRBV5-1, the J gene TRBJ2-5; D not resolved. This CDR3 has 15 residues. CDR1 and CDR2 (germline): SGHRS, YFSETQ. V lost 0 bases to trimming and J lost 2 bases, with 11 bases between them. CDR3 residues: CASSLDRPEQETQYF. DNA of the CDR3: TGCGCCAGCAGCTTGGATCGGCCAGAGCAAGAGACCCAGTACTTC.

The chain recombines TRBV28 with TRBJ1-1, with D perhaps matching TRBD1 (5 bases). V lost 5 bases to trimming and J lost 0 bases, with 16 bases between them. CDR1 is MDHEN and CDR2 is SYDVKM in the germline V gene. This CDR3 has 16 residues. CDR3 DNA: TGTGCCAGCAGTCCCATAATGGGGGGGATGAACACTGAAGCTTTCTTT. Translating gives CASSPIMGGMNTEAFF.

The chain employs TRBV7-2 and TRBJ2-7; the D call may be TRBD1 or TRBD2 (5 bases each). CDR3 length: 15 amino acids. The germline V gene has CDR1 SGHTA and CDR2 FQGNSA. V was shortened by 4 bases and J by 2 bases, with 15 bases between the two germline ends. This chain's CDR3 is CASSSEAGRAYEQYF. CDR3 DNA sequence: TGTGCCAGCAGCTCAGAGGCGGGCAGGGCCTACGAGCAGTACTTC.

The J gene is TRBJ1-1, the V gene TRBV7-9, with unresolved D. CDR3 length: 15 residues. Germline CDR1 SEHNR, CDR2 FQNEAQ (reference sequence). Trimming stripped 4 bases from V and 8 bases from J, with 20 bases between. DNA for the CDR3: TGTGCCAGCAGCTCTCAAGCGGGGAGGCTCTTGGAAGCTTTCTTT. It translates to CASSSQAGRLLEAFF.

This clonotype was detected a few times. The chain has TRBV4-3 and TRBJ2-5; D gene ambiguous. The CDR3 is 14 residues long. V was cut by 0 bases and J by 4 bases, with 9 bases left in between. In germline, CDR1 is LGHNA, CDR2 YSLEER. The CDR3 nucleotides are TGCGCCAGCAGCCAAGATTATCCCCGAGAGACCCAGTACTTC. The encoded protein is CASSQDYPRETQYF.

The V gene is TRBV20-1, the J gene TRBJ2-1, with 7 bases lining up with TRBD2. The CDR3 has 15 amino acids. The ends lost 6 bases at V and 2 bases at J; junction bases unmatched: 10. Germline V gene lookup returns CDR1 DFQATT and CDR2 SNEGSKA (reference sequence). The CDR3 DNA reads TGCAGTGCGTCAGTCTGGACTAGAACCTACAATGAGCAGTTCTTC. This encodes CSASVWTRTYNEQFF.

The rearrangement uses TRBV27 and TRBJ1-1, with unresolved D. CDR1 MNHEY and CDR2 SMNVEV come from the germline V gene (reference sequence). The CDR3 is 13 residues long. Trimming removed 6 bases at V and 1 base at J, with 9 bases between. The CDR3 DNA reads as TGTGCCAGCAGACGTCCGGCGAACACTGAAGCTTTCTTT. It is translated as CASRRPANTEAFF.

The rearrangement links TRBV7-9 to TRBJ2-2, with 9 bases that match TRBD1. CDR3 length: 15 amino acids. Per germline, CDR1 SEHNR and CDR2 FQNEAQ (reference sequence). The trim removed 5 bases at V and 1 base at J, leaving 2 bases unmatched. The CDR3 loop reads CASSTGQGNTGELFF. The DNA of the CDR3 is TGTGCCAGCAGCACGGGACAGGGGAACACCGGGGAGCTGTTTTTT.

This CDR3 is CASSQGGGDRPYNEQFF. CDR3 sequence (DNA): TGCGCCAGCAGCCAAGGGGGGGGGGACAGGCCATACAATGAGCAGTTCTTC. The V and J genes are TRBV4-3 and TRBJ2-1, with D possibly being TRBD1 (8 bases). CDR1 and CDR2 from the germline V gene are LGHNA and YSLEER. The CDR3 is made up of 17 amino acids. The germline V and J ends were trimmed by 1 base and 4 bases, with 17 bases remaining between them.

The chain combines TRBV20-1 with TRBJ2-3; a possible D gene is TRBD2 (6 bases). The length of the CDR3 is 15 residues. CDR1 is DFQATT, CDR2 SNEGSKA, per germline (reference sequence). The germline V and J ends were trimmed by 1 base and 5 bases, with 16 bases remaining between them. The CDR3 reads CSARAGEGTGDTQYF. The CDR3 DNA follows: TGCAGTGCTAGAGCCGGGGAAGGGACTGGAGATACGCAGTATTTT.

At least ten counts were recorded for this clonotype. This chain links TRBV12-3 or TRBV12-4 with TRBJ2-3, with 10 bases lining up with TRBD2. Unmatched junction bases numbered 8, after V lost 4 bases and J lost 4 bases. The CDR3 runs to 16 residues. The CDR3: CASSSPSGGAPDTQYF. CDR3 DNA: TGTGCCAGCAGTTCCCCCAGCGGGGGGGCCCCAGATACGCAGTATTTT.

This clonotype was found a few times. V and J are TRBV5-1 and TRBJ1-1; no firm D call. V dropped 0 bases and J dropped 1 base, with 13 bases sitting between them. The length of the CDR3 is 16 residues. CDR1 and CDR2 (germline): SGHRS, YFSETQ. The CDR3 reads CASSLDEGTSNTEAFF. CDR3 nucleotides: TGCGCCAGCAGCTTGGATGAGGGCACTTCGAACACTGAAGCTTTCTTT.

This clonotype was found many times. The chain has TRBV4-1 and TRBJ2-5; D possibly corresponds to TRBD2 (5 bases). Trimming stripped 4 bases from V and 5 bases from J, with 17 bases between. This CDR3 has 15 residues. Per the germline V gene, CDR1 is MGHRA and CDR2 is YSYEKL. The CDR3: CASSLPDARGETQYF. DNA for the CDR3: TGCGCCAGCAGCCTGCCGGACGCCAGAGGGGAGACCCAGTACTTC.